The entry below gives a single TCR beta chain sequence along with its context. Regarding time point: peripheral blood 6 weeks after treatment start. These data are taken from a study of PD-L1 blockade in urothelial cancer. Assay: immunoSEQ multiplex PCR; the TCRdb copy retains only in-frame clones and omits some. The table records around 62,000 clones, approximately 91% of them present only once. The ends were cut back, 5 bases at V and 0 bases at J, with 7 bases in the middle. From germline, CDR1 is GTSNPN and CDR2 SVGIG (reference sequence). There are 13 residues in the CDR3. The receptor was derived from a man aged 55-75 years with urothelial cancer. The sample here was PBMCs, taken around atezolizumab (anti-PD-L1) treatment. This rearrangement joins TRBV30 to TRBJ2-2; a possible D gene is TRBD1 (5 bases). The CDR3 region is CAWDSANTGELFF. CDR3 sequence (DNA): TGTGCCTGGGACAGCGCGAACACCGGGGAGCTGTTTTTT.